The 24 T cell receptor beta chains reported below all come from one sample, sequenced in a study of cytomegalovirus exposure and HLA in healthy donors. The PCR had 60 Vbeta and 13 Jbeta primers. Profiling relied on immunoSEQ multiplex PCR, and the TCRdb table lists in-frame clones only, not all of them. In total, the table holds around 75,000 clones. Sequenced sample: PBMCs. The source is a boy aged 5-17 years in good health and CMV-seronegative.

V usage is TRBV19 and J usage is TRBJ2-1; 7 bases are shared with TRBD1. Trimming at V came to 4 bases and at J to 7 bases, leaving 7 bases not matched to a gene. CDR1 LNHDA and CDR2 SQIVND come from the germline V gene (reference sequence). The CDR3 spans 14 residues. CDR3 in amino acids: CASSTRDSSNEQFF. CDR3 coding DNA: TGTGCCAGTAGTACGAGGGACAGTTCGAATGAGCAGTTCTTC.

The rearrangement uses TRBV11-2 and TRBJ1-1, with 8 bases lining up with TRBD1. The germline CDR1 and CDR2 sequences are SGHAT and FQNNGV. With 7 bases clipped from V and 0 bases from J, the junction kept 4 bases outside the gene matches. The CDR3 sequence is 14 residues long. CDR3 amino acids: CASTQQGVNTEAFF. The CDR3 bases are TGTGCCAGCACCCAACAGGGGGTGAACACTGAAGCTTTCTTT.

This chain links TRBV5-1 with TRBJ2-3; D is undetermined. CDR3 length: 13 amino acids. Germline loops: CDR1 SGHRS, CDR2 YFSETQ. V lost 0 bases, J lost 2 bases, and 4 bases lay in between. This CDR3 reads CASSLGDTDTQYF. In DNA, the CDR3 is TGCGCCAGCAGCTTGGGAGACACAGATACGCAGTATTTT.

The chain uses TRBV27 and TRBJ1-2, with 7 bases aligning to TRBD1. V shed 6 bases and J 7 bases; nucleotides not matched to a gene: 17. Germline V gene data show CDR1 as MNHEY and CDR2 as SMNVEV (reference sequence). The CDR3 loop spans 16 amino acids. CDR3 coding DNA: TGTGCCAGCAGGAAGGGACAGTCTAGCGCCGTCGGTGGCTACACCTTC. This translates into CASRKGQSSAVGGYTF.

V is TRBV4-1 and J is TRBJ1-4; D remains ambiguous. The germline CDR1 and CDR2 sequences are MGHRA and YSYEKL. The V end was cut by 1 base, the J end by 8 bases, with 11 bases between. The CDR3 is 14 amino acids. CDR3 DNA: TGCGCCAGCAGCCAAGTCCCTCCGGGGGAAAAACTGTTTTTT. As protein: CASSQVPPGEKLFF.

The V call is TRBV6-1, the J call TRBJ2-7; 8 nucleotides match TRBD1. V lost 3 bases to trimming and J lost 2 bases; unmatched junction nucleotides: 3. The CDR3 extends over 14 amino acids. CDR1 and CDR2 (germline): MNHNS, SASEGT. Here the CDR3 reads CASSDGTGPYEQYF. The CDR3 DNA reads as TGTGCCAGCAGTGACGGGACAGGCCCCTACGAGCAGTACTTC.

This rearrangement joins TRBV29-1 to TRBJ1-1; the D gene is possibly TRBD1 (6 bases). Trimming pared 4 bases from V and 1 base from J, leaving 10 bases between. The CDR3 totals 13 residues. Germline V lookup: CDR1 SQVTM, CDR2 ANQGSEA. The CDR3 region has the DNA TGCAGCGTTGTATGGGGACAGAACACTGAAGCTTTCTTT. Its translation: CSVVWGQNTEAFF.

The CDR3 is CAWSPGTGNEQFF. In DNA, the CDR3 is TGTGCCTGGAGTCCCGGGACAGGGAATGAGCAGTTCTTC. V gene TRBV30 combines with J gene TRBJ2-1; TRBD1 matches at 9 bases. Germline loops: CDR1 GTSNPN, CDR2 SVGIG (reference sequence). With 2 bases clipped from V and 7 bases from J, the junction kept 3 bases outside the gene matches. CDR3 length: 13 residues.

The CDR3 loop reads CASSSLAGGGYEQYF. The CDR3 bases are TGTGCCAGCAGCTCACTAGCGGGGGGGGGCTACGAGCAGTACTTC. The chain links TRBV6-5 to TRBJ2-7, with TRBD2 matching 13 bases. The CDR3 is made up of 15 amino acids. Looked up from germline, CDR1 is MNHEY and CDR2 is SVGAGI. J gave up 3 bases and V 6 bases, and 5 bases lay outside the gene matches.

This chain connects TRBV30 to TRBJ1-1, with D hard to call. CDR1 is GTSNPN, CDR2 SVGIG, per germline (reference sequence). The V end lost 2 bases, the J end lost 7 bases, and 8 bases lay between the germline ends. The CDR3 loop spans 11 amino acids. This CDR3 reads CAWSLRGEAFF. CDR3 in DNA: TGTGCCTGGAGTTTGCGGGGTGAAGCTTTCTTT.

This chain joins TRBV4-1 and TRBJ2-2, with 12 positions matching TRBD1. The CDR3 length is 16 residues. Trimming took 6 bases from V and 4 from J; bases not matched to a gene: 6. The germline V gene encodes CDR1 MGHRA and CDR2 YSYEKL. CDR3 residues: CASRTPGQGATGELFF. CDR3 bases: TGCGCCAGCAGAACACCGGGACAGGGGGCCACCGGGGAGCTGTTTTTT.

The chain joins TRBV27 to TRBJ1-2, with TRBD1 matching 10 bases. The CDR3 length is 14 residues. The germline CDR1 and CDR2 sequences are MNHEY and SMNVEV (reference sequence). The J segment lost 5 bases and the V segment lost 0 bases, leaving 0 bases of the junction unmatched. The DNA for the CDR3 is TGTGCCAGCAGTTTATCGGGACAGGGGTATGGCTACACCTTC. Its translation is CASSLSGQGYGYTF.

The chain recombines TRBV5-4 with TRBJ2-4, with a weak D call TRBD1 (5 bases). Trimming cost V 0 bases and J 8 bases, with 18 bases left between them. Germline V CDR1 and CDR2: SGHNT, YYREEE (reference sequence). The CDR3 contains 16 residues. The CDR3, as DNA: TGTGCCAGCAGCTTGGACCCAAACATTAAACAGGACATTCAGTACTTC. Translation gives CASSLDPNIKQDIQYF.

Remarks on this clone: Other DNA sequences within the sample encode an identical CDR3. The chain recombines TRBV4-2 with TRBJ2-7; 11 nucleotides line up with TRBD2. V was clipped by 1 base and J by 1 base; unmatched bases: 0. There are 15 residues in the CDR3. CDR1 and CDR2 (germline): LGHNA, YNFKEQ. CDR3 DNA: TGTGCCAGCAGCCAAGGACTAGCGGGATCCTACGAGCAGTACTTC. Its translation: CASSQGLAGSYEQYF.

The chain couples TRBV11-2 to TRBJ1-1; D may be TRBD1 (5 bases). V lost 5 bases, J lost 4 bases, and 14 bases lay in between. This CDR3 region has 14 residues. The V gene's germline CDR1 is SGHAT and CDR2 FQNNGV. The CDR3 reads CASSLKQGVTEAFF. The CDR3 DNA follows: TGTGCCAGCAGCCTTAAGCAGGGTGTCACTGAAGCTTTCTTT.

This sequence joins TRBV4-1 and TRBJ2-7; possible D gene TRBD2, 6 bases. This CDR3 is 17 amino acids long. V lost 1 base to trimming and J lost 2 bases, with 18 bases between them. CDR1 and CDR2 (germline): MGHRA, YSYEKL. The CDR3 region is CASSQVRLVSSAYEQYF. The CDR3 DNA reads TGCGCCAGCAGCCAAGTAAGACTAGTTTCCAGCGCCTACGAGCAGTACTTC.

The gene calls are TRBV18 and TRBJ2-6; D gene ambiguous. Germline V gene sequence: CDR1 KGHSH, CDR2 LQKENI. CDR3 size: 16 residues. Trimming took 2 bases from V and 0 from J, leaving 8 bases between them. The CDR3 coding sequence is TGTGCCAGCTCACCAGGCCAGGCCTCTGGGGCCAACGTCCTGACTTTC. It encodes CASSPGQASGANVLTF.

Worth noting for this clone: Its ends do not fully match the called genes, so a read error is possible. The chain employs TRBV5-6 and TRBJ1-1, with 8 bases fitting TRBD1. The CDR3 length is 16 residues. Germline-derived CDR1 and CDR2 are SGHDT and YYEEEE. CDR3 protein: CASSLLDRVMNTEDFF. The CDR3, as DNA: TGTGCCAGCAGCTTGCTGGACAGGGTCATGAACACTGAAGATTTCTTT.

This sequence joins TRBV6-1 and TRBJ2-5; the match to TRBD1 covers 7 bases. CDR3 size: 15 residues. Germline V CDR1 and CDR2: MNHNS, SASEGT. The J segment lost 2 bases and the V segment lost 3 bases, leaving 6 bases of the junction unmatched. The CDR3 nucleotides are TGTGCCAGCAGTGAGATTAGGGGGCGGCAAGAGACCCAGTACTTC. Protein sequence: CASSEIRGRQETQYF.

The chain joins TRBV2 to TRBJ2-1; 15 bases match TRBD2. Germline assignment: CDR1 SNHLY and CDR2 FYNNEI. The CDR3 is 17 residues long. The V segment lost 8 bases and the J segment 3 bases; nucleotides outside the gene matches: 8. The CDR3, as DNA: TGTGCCAGCCGTAGGGGACTAGCGGGGGGCGTCTACAATGAGCAGTTCTTC. Residues: CASRRGLAGGVYNEQFF.

J is TRBJ2-7 and V is TRBV18; 7 nucleotides agree with TRBD2. V was clipped by 3 bases and J by 4 bases; unmatched bases: 6. Germline CDR1 and CDR2: KGHSH and LQKENI. The CDR3 length is 14 residues. The CDR3 protein is CASSPGTMAYEQYF. CDR3 nucleotide sequence: TGTGCCAGCTCACCCGGGACTATGGCGTACGAGCAGTACTTC. Full variable domain (outside the CDR3, taken from reference TRBV18 and TRBJ2-7): NAGVMQNPRHLVRRRGQEARLRCSPMKGHSHVYWYRQLPEEGLKFMVYLQKENIIDESGMPKERFSAEFPKEGPSILRIQQVVRGDSAAYFCASSPGTMAYEQYFGPGTRLTVT.

The V call is TRBV5-1, the J call TRBJ1-1, with D unresolved. This CDR3 comprises 16 residues. Germline values: CDR1 SGHRS, CDR2 YFSETQ. V lost 4 bases, J lost 0 bases, and 16 bases lay in between. The CDR3 region is CASSPRQDTLNTEAFF. In DNA, the CDR3 is TGCGCCAGCAGCCCACGTCAGGATACATTGAACACTGAAGCTTTCTTT.

The chain recombines TRBV9 with TRBJ2-5; 9 nucleotides agree with TRBD2. Germline V lookup: CDR1 SGDLS, CDR2 YYNGEE. V lost 2 bases and J lost 4; bases outside the gene matches: 9. The CDR3 consists of 16 residues. The CDR3 loop reads CASSVTGTSSGETQYF. In DNA form, the CDR3 reads TGTGCCAGCAGCGTCACCGGGACTAGCAGCGGAGAGACCCAGTACTTC.

The V and J genes are TRBV7-9 and TRBJ1-2; 9 bases agree with TRBD1. The CDR3 length is 16 residues. The germline V gene encodes CDR1 SEHNR and CDR2 FQNEAQ (reference sequence). Trimming took 3 bases from V and 5 from J; bases not matched to a gene: 10. CDR3 sequence: CASSLPPGQGGYGYTF. CDR3 bases: TGTGCCAGCAGCTTGCCCCCGGGACAGGGTGGGTATGGCTACACCTTC.